A selection of T cell receptor beta chains follows, all from one sample in a study of control samples from healthy donors and cancer patients. Some clones are missing from TCRdb's copy, which holds only in-frame ones; the method was immunoSEQ multiplex PCR. The sample lists 150,000 or so clones; around 88% were seen once. Sample: blood. All receptors come from a young man in good health. Both conserved end residues are part of each CDR3. D genes are given only for firm matches. Only part of the rows carry a size: once, few, many, or a class if the clone is expanded.

- TRBD2 TRBJ2-1 TRBV19 TGTGCCAGTAGTATAGCGAGCAGCGGGAACAATGAGCAGTTCTTC CASSIASSGNNEQFF
- TRBD2 TRBJ2-3 TRBV5-1 TGCGCCAGCAGCGAAACTAGCGGGGGGGCCGTTGCAGATACGCAGTATTTT CASSETSGGAVADTQYF
- TRBD2 TRBJ2-1 TRBV6-4 TGTGCCAGCAGTGAAGCGGGGGGCTACAATGAGCAGTTCTTC CASSEAGGYNEQFF
- TRBD1 TRBJ1-2 TRBV6-6 TGTGCCAGCAGTCACAAGGGGGCTATGGTTGGCTACACCTTC CASSHKGAMVGYTF
- TRBD1 TRBJ2-7 TRBV15 TGTGCCACCAGCAGAGAGAACAGGGGGCCCTACGAGCAGTACTTC CATSRENRGPYEQYF
- - TRBJ1-5 TRBV18 TGTGCCAGCTCGCTAGACAGGTATAGCAATCAGCCCCAGCATTTT CASSLDRYSNQPQHF
- - TRBJ2-5 TRBV9 TGTGCCAGCAGCGTAGCGGGAGCAGACCAAGAGACCCAGTACTTC CASSVAGADQETQYF
- TRBD1 TRBJ1-2 TRBV5-6 TGTGCCAGCAGCCTGAGCCCAGGACAGGGGGATTATGGCTACACCTTC CASSLSPGQGDYGYTF
- - TRBJ1-6 TRBV7-8 TGTGCCAGCAGCTCCCTAAGGTTGGCCAGACCAGGTTCACCCCTCCACTTT CASSSLRLARPGSPLHF
- - TRBJ1-6 TRBV30 TGTGCCTGTTCCCAATTTAATTCACCCCTCCACTTT CACSQFNSPLHF
few - TRBJ2-1 TRBV11-3 TGTGCCAGCAGCCGCTCGGCTAGATTCAATGAGCAGTTCTTC CASSRSARFNEQFF
- TRBD1 TRBJ1-2 TRBV6-5 TGTGCCAGCAGTAGGACAGGGGAGTACTATGGCTACACCTTC CASSRTGEYYGYTF
- - TRBJ2-3 TRBV2 TGTGCCAGCAGTGTTACCCGAAACACAGATACGCAGTATTTT CASSVTRNTDTQYF
- - TRBJ1-1 TRBV7-9 TGTGCCAGCAGCTTACTGGGGGCAGGGCACACTGAAGCTTTCTTT CASSLLGAGHTEAFF
once TRBD1 TRBJ1-4 TRBV7-2 TGTGCCAGCAGCCTGGACAGGGCGAATGAAAAACTGTTTTTT CASSLDRANEKLFF
- - TRBJ2-5 TRBV9 TGTGCCAGCAGCTTCTCGGGGGCCCAAGAGACCCAGTACTTC CASSFSGAQETQYF
few TRBD1 TRBJ2-7 TRBV2 TGTGCCAGCTGGCAGGGACAGGGGATTTTGTACGAGCAGTACTTC CASWQGQGILYEQYF
- - TRBJ2-2 TRBV28 TGTGCCAGCAACGGGCCCACCGGGGAGCTGTTTTTT CASNGPTGELFF
- - TRBJ2-3 TRBV27 TGTGCCAGCAGTCGCGGTGATACGCAGTATTTT CASSRGDTQYF
- TRBD1 TRBJ1-4 TRBV10-3 TGTGCCATCAGCGGGGGACAGGGAGTTAGTGAAAAACTGTTTTTT CAISGGQGVSEKLFF
- - TRBJ1-3 TRBV6-2/TRBV6-3 TGTGCCAGCAGTTACGATCAGAGCTCTGGAAACACCATATATTTT CASSYDQSSGNTIYF
- - TRBJ2-3 TRBV7-9 TGTGCCAGCAGCTTAGGACCGTCCCGGACAGATACGCAGTATTTT CASSLGPSRTDTQYF
- - TRBJ2-6 TRBV10-1 TGCGCCAGCAGTGAGTCGGGCAGTACCTCTGGGGCCAACGTCCTGACTTTC CASSESGSTSGANVLTF
- - TRBJ1-1 TRBV6-6 TGTGCCAGCAGTTATCGGTCCACTGAAGCTTTCTTT CASSYRSTEAFF
once - TRBJ1-5 TRBV10-1 TGCGCCAGCAGTGAGATCGGGACCAATCAGCCCCAGCATTTT CASSEIGTNQPQHF